This paragraph covers one T cell receptor beta chain sequence. The record originates from a study of blood T cell repertoires in COVID-19. Study-level background: PBMCs, B-cell-depleted T cells, or T cells provided the cDNA or gDNA that made up the material.

Methods used by the authors: Using reference gene primer amplification, nucleated cell counts were estimated. Clones were sequenced by immunoSEQ multiplex PCR, and TCRdb holds only the in-frame ones, with some missing. For V, J and clone size, that table is used; D and trimming come from the DNA. The sample holds approximately 280,000 clones; roughly 85% are singletons and the top ten take more than 9.5%. Germline V CDR1 and CDR2: LNHDA, SQIVND (reference sequence). The CDR3 is 18 residues long. V was shortened by 3 bases and J by 5 bases, with 22 bases between the two germline ends. The gene calls are TRBV19 and TRBJ2-2, with a possible D match to TRBD2 (5 bases). The sequencing input was peripheral blood. This receptor was identified in a woman aged 70-85 years with acute or convalescent COVID-19. This CDR3 is CASSIYPGIRPDTGELFF. CDR3 coding DNA: TGTGCCAGTAGTATCTATCCGGGAATTCGACCGGATACCGGGGAGCTGTTTTTT.